Below, 30 T cell receptor beta chains from the same sample are listed, as sequenced in a study of memory CD8 T cells in hepatitis C reinfection. Time point meaning: late/post reinfection, 12 to 24 weeks after detection. No in vitro expansion preceded TCR sequencing of the sorted cells. The protocol was immunoSEQ multiplex PCR, while the TCRdb copy is restricted to in-frame clones and leaves out a portion. The sample lists approximately 49,000 clones; roughly 87% were seen once. The sequenced sample consisted of naive CD8+ T cells sorted from blood. These receptors all come from a young man with hepatitis C virus infection.

V gene TRBV11-2 combines with J gene TRBJ2-7; 8 bases are a match to TRBD2. CDR3 length: 18 residues. With 2 bases clipped from V and 4 bases from J, the junction kept 16 bases outside the gene matches. Germline CDR1 is SGHAT and CDR2 is FQNNGV. The CDR3 nucleotides are TGTGCCAGCAGCTTAAATCCCTCCGCGCGGGAGGCCATATACGAGCAGTACTTC. Its protein is CASSLNPSAREAIYEQYF.

This clone has just a few counts. The CDR3 region is CASSLSTGSYEQYF. The CDR3 DNA reads TGCGCCAGCAGCCTATCCACAGGAAGCTACGAGCAGTACTTC. The J gene is TRBJ2-7, the V gene TRBV4-1; D might be TRBD1 (5 bases). From germline, CDR1 is MGHRA and CDR2 YSYEKL. V lost 4 bases, J lost 3 bases, and 13 bases lay in between. This CDR3 spans 14 amino acids.

CDR3: CASSEGPGYQETQYF. The DNA of the CDR3 is TGTGCCAGCAGCGAAGGGCCAGGGTACCAAGAGACCCAGTACTTC. The chain recombines TRBV7-9 with TRBJ2-5, with a weak D call TRBD1 (5 bases). V was pared by 5 bases and J by 0 bases, with 13 bases between. Germline V gene sequence: CDR1 SEHNR, CDR2 FQNEAQ (reference sequence). The CDR3 consists of 15 residues.

The CDR3 loop reads CASSSKTGRNQETQYF. For the CDR3, the DNA is TGTGCCAGCAGCTCCAAGACAGGGAGGAACCAAGAGACCCAGTACTTC. The chain couples TRBV5-4 to TRBJ2-5, with a possible D match to TRBD1 (7 bases). The V and J ends lost 3 bases and 0 bases respectively, with 15 bases between them. From germline, CDR1 is SGHNT and CDR2 YYREEE (reference sequence). The CDR3 sequence is 16 residues long.

The chain joins TRBV28 to TRBJ2-5; 7 bases align to TRBD2. The CDR3 has 12 amino acids. Germline V gene lookup returns CDR1 MDHEN and CDR2 SYDVKM. The junction had 3 bases not matched to a gene; V was cut back by 6 bases and J by 5 bases. The CDR3 loop reads CASRGGRETQYF. CDR3 nucleotides: TGTGCCAGCAGGGGAGGGAGGGAGACCCAGTACTTC.

This sequence joins TRBV9 and TRBJ2-3; 12 bases align to TRBD2. Germline CDR1 is SGDLS and CDR2 is YYNGEE. Trimming took 4 bases from V and 5 from J; bases not matched to a gene: 5. The CDR3 runs to 15 residues. CDR3 in DNA: TGTGCCAGCAGCTCCCGGACTAGCGGGGTAGATACGCAGTATTTT. This sequence encodes CASSSRTSGVDTQYF.

This rearrangement joins TRBV7-3 to TRBJ2-1; D is undetermined. The germline V gene has CDR1 SGHTA and CDR2 FQGTGA. The CDR3 length is 12 residues. Trimming stripped 2 bases from V and 8 bases from J, with 7 bases between. The CDR3 nucleotides are TGTGCCAGCAGCTTAGGAGAAGATGAGCAGTTCTTC. It translates to CASSLGEDEQFF.

The chain combines TRBV5-8 with TRBJ2-1, with TRBD2 identical over 14 bases. Unmatched junction bases numbered 5, after V lost 5 bases and J lost 7 bases. The CDR3 has 15 amino acids. Germline V gene sequence: CDR1 SGHTS, CDR2 YDEGEE. This CDR3 is CASSAGTSGSNEQFF. The DNA for the CDR3 is TGTGCCAGCAGTGCCGGGACTAGCGGGAGTAATGAGCAGTTCTTC.

The chain combines TRBV5-1 with TRBJ1-4, with a tentative D call TRBD1 (5 bases). The V gene lost 3 bases and the J gene lost 4 bases, with 10 bases spanning the gap. This CDR3 comprises 14 residues. CDR1 is SGHRS and CDR2 is YFSETQ in the germline V gene. CDR3 sequence: CASSWTGGNEKLFF. The CDR3 coding sequence is TGCGCCAGCAGCTGGACCGGGGGTAATGAAAAACTGTTTTTT.

The genes are TRBV28 and TRBJ2-1; D is possibly TRBD2 (5 bases). Germline assignment: CDR1 MDHEN and CDR2 SYDVKM. This CDR3 is 15 amino acids long. V dropped 6 bases and J dropped 0 bases, with 12 bases sitting between them. CDR3 protein: CASRRRDTSYNEQFF. In nucleotides, the CDR3 is TGTGCCAGCAGACGCCGGGATACCTCCTACAATGAGCAGTTCTTC.

This clone came up once. The chain is built from TRBV2 and TRBJ1-6; D unclear. Germline V CDR1 and CDR2: SNHLY, FYNNEI. CDR3 size: 15 residues. Trimming stripped 2 bases from V and 5 bases from J, with 10 bases between. DNA of the CDR3: TGTGCCAGCAGTGAAATCGGAGGGAATAATTCACCCCTCCACTTT. It is translated as CASSEIGGNNSPLHF.

This chain's CDR3 is CASSAGGTDTQYF. As DNA, the CDR3 is TGTGCCAGCAGCGCAGGGGGCACAGATACGCAGTATTTT. This chain uses TRBV13 with TRBJ2-3, with D tentatively TRBD1 (6 bases). The CDR3 covers 13 residues. Trimming took off 5 bases at V and 1 base at J, with 7 bases between the two ends. Germline V gives CDR1 PRHDT, CDR2 FYEKMQ (reference sequence).

The chain uses TRBV9 and TRBJ2-7; D is perhaps TRBD1 (5 bases). Trimming shortened V by 0 bases and J by 3 bases, and 13 bases separated the two germline ends. The CDR3 loop spans 15 amino acids. CDR1 is SGDLS, CDR2 YYNGEE, per germline. CDR3 sequence: CASSVGDVRGYEQYF. Here the CDR3 DNA reads TGTGCCAGCAGCGTAGGGGATGTTAGGGGCTACGAGCAGTACTTC.

The genes are TRBV10-2 and TRBJ1-2; a possible D gene is TRBD1 (6 bases). The CDR3 spans 16 residues. V gave up 0 bases and J gave up 1 base, with 12 bases separating them. Germline V gene lookup returns CDR1 WSHSY and CDR2 SAAADI. Here the CDR3 DNA reads TGCGCCAGCAGTGAGTCGGTGCAGGGGATTAACTATGGCTACACCTTC. This codes for CASSESVQGINYGYTF.

The DNA of the CDR3 is TGTGCCAGCAGTTCCCGGGGGGGCGGGTTAGTGGATACGCAGTATTTT. Protein: CASSSRGGGLVDTQYF. The gene calls are TRBV28 and TRBJ2-3, with TRBD2 identical over 8 bases. The CDR3 contains 16 residues. V trimming: 4 bases; J trimming: 6 bases; junction bases outside the gene matches: 12. From germline, CDR1 is MDHEN and CDR2 SYDVKM.

The chain has TRBV27 and TRBJ2-5; 12 bases match TRBD2. CDR1 is MNHEY and CDR2 is SMNVEV in the germline V gene (reference sequence). The CDR3 loop spans 14 amino acids. Trimming cost V 3 bases and J 4 bases; bases outside gene matches: 0. This CDR3 reads CASSLGLAGETQYF. The CDR3 DNA sequence: TGTGCCAGCAGTTTGGGACTAGCGGGAGAGACCCAGTACTTC.

The chain is built from TRBV13 and TRBJ2-1, with D perhaps TRBD2 (5 bases). The germline V gene has CDR1 PRHDT and CDR2 FYEKMQ (reference sequence). The CDR3 spans 18 residues. V gave up 4 bases and J gave up 0 bases, with 19 bases separating them. In DNA, the CDR3 is TGTGCCAGCAGCTCCACCACGGGAACCCTTAGCTCCTACAATGAGCAGTTCTTC. As protein: CASSSTTGTLSSYNEQFF.

This rearrangement joins TRBV19 to TRBJ2-5; 11 bases align to TRBD1. Germline values: CDR1 LNHDA, CDR2 SQIVND (reference sequence). This CDR3 has 15 residues. V lost 5 bases to trimming and J lost 5 bases; unmatched junction nucleotides: 7. CDR3 DNA: TGTGCCAGTAGTGAGGGACAGGGGGTCGGTGAGACCCAGTACTTC. This sequence encodes CASSEGQGVGETQYF.

A few counts support this clone. CDR3 in DNA: TGCGCCAGCAAGCCGGGACAGACGAACGCGGAAAAACTGTTTTTT. This codes for CASKPGQTNAEKLFF. The gene calls are TRBV5-1 and TRBJ1-4; 7 bases are a match to TRBD1. The V gene end was trimmed by 6 bases and the J gene end by 8 bases; junction bases not matched to a gene: 13. Germline lookup yields CDR1 SGHRS and CDR2 YFSETQ. This CDR3 is 15 amino acids long.

The rearrangement joins TRBV4-1 to TRBJ1-4, with TRBD1 matching over 9 bases. The CDR3 length is 19 residues. The J segment lost 2 bases and the V segment lost 1 base, leaving 11 bases of the junction unmatched. Germline CDR1 MGHRA, CDR2 YSYEKL. In DNA form, the CDR3 reads TGCGCCAGCAGCCAAGTGGACAGGGGCCACGAAGCGACTAATGAAAAACTGTTTTTT. It is translated as CASSQVDRGHEATNEKLFF.

The chain uses TRBV11-2 and TRBJ2-1; 12 bases fit TRBD2. Trimming at V came to 4 bases and at J to 4 bases, leaving 2 bases not matched to a gene. The CDR3 runs 15 residues. Looked up from germline, CDR1 is SGHAT and CDR2 is FQNNGV. The CDR3 region is CASSSTSGGYNEQFF. CDR3 DNA: TGTGCCAGCAGCTCCACTAGCGGGGGGTACAATGAGCAGTTCTTC.

This chain joins TRBV5-1 and TRBJ1-4; 7 bases are a match to TRBD1. This CDR3 has 14 amino acids. J lost 6 bases, V lost 3 bases, and 5 bases had no gene match. Germline CDR1 and CDR2: SGHRS and YFSETQ. CDR3 region: CASSYRGEDEKLFF. The CDR3 nucleotides read TGCGCCAGCAGCTACAGGGGTGAGGATGAAAAACTGTTTTTT.

The gene calls are TRBV5-5 and TRBJ1-1, with 9 positions matching TRBD1. Per germline, CDR1 SGHKS and CDR2 YYEKEE (reference sequence). The CDR3 length is 15 residues. Unmatched junction bases numbered 6, after V lost 4 bases and J lost 2 bases. The CDR3 DNA follows: TGTGCCAGCAGCGTTGGACAGGGGATCAACACTGAAGCTTTCTTT. It is translated as CASSVGQGINTEAFF.

V gene TRBV28 combines with J gene TRBJ2-5, with TRBD1 as a possible D gene (5 bases). CDR3 length: 16 residues. The ends were cut back, 3 bases at V and 5 bases at J, with 19 bases in the middle. The germline CDR1 and CDR2 sequences are MDHEN and SYDVKM. For the CDR3, the DNA is TGTGCCAGCAGTTTTAGGGGCGTCGATACGTTGGAGACCCAGTACTTC. Translated: CASSFRGVDTLETQYF.

V gene TRBV6-1 combines with J gene TRBJ2-1; 7 bases fit TRBD2. Unmatched junction bases numbered 7, after V lost 2 bases and J lost 3 bases. CDR1 is MNHNS, CDR2 SASEGT, per germline. The CDR3 is made up of 16 amino acids. The CDR3 sequence is CASSELRGGSYNEQFF. The CDR3 nucleotides read TGTGCCAGCAGTGAATTGAGAGGCGGGAGCTACAATGAGCAGTTCTTC.

The chain is built from TRBV28 and TRBJ2-1; TRBD1 agrees at 7 bases. Germline trimming cut 4 bases from V and 3 bases from J; bases unmatched to any gene: 6. The CDR3 consists of 15 residues. Germline CDR1 reads MDHEN; CDR2 reads SYDVKM. The CDR3 region is CASSSPHRGYNEQFF. In nucleotides, the CDR3 is TGTGCCAGCAGTTCCCCCCACAGGGGCTACAATGAGCAGTTCTTC.

This chain joins TRBV27 and TRBJ2-7, with 7 bases aligning to TRBD2. The trim removed 3 bases at V and 4 bases at J, leaving 3 bases unmatched. The germline V gene has CDR1 MNHEY and CDR2 SMNVEV (reference sequence). The CDR3 is made up of 13 amino acids. This CDR3 is CASSLNGRYEQYF. The CDR3 coding sequence is TGTGCCAGCAGTTTGAACGGGAGGTACGAGCAGTACTTC.

The chain couples TRBV11-2 to TRBJ2-1, with D tentatively TRBD2 (6 bases). The CDR3 runs to 15 residues. Per the germline V gene, CDR1 is SGHAT and CDR2 is FQNNGV. Trimming removed 6 bases at V and 8 bases at J, with 20 bases between. The CDR3 nucleotides read TGTGCCAGCAGTCGGCAGCGGGCCAGTCTCGATGAGCAGTTCTTC. Protein sequence: CASSRQRASLDEQFF.

V is TRBV6-1 and J is TRBJ2-3, with TRBD2 matching over 10 bases. This CDR3 spans 16 amino acids. With V trimmed by 3 bases and J by 0 bases, 3 bases remained unmatched. CDR1 and CDR2 (germline): MNHNS, SASEGT. CDR3 loop: CASSELAGDSTDTQYF. The CDR3 DNA follows: TGTGCCAGCAGTGAGCTAGCGGGAGATAGCACAGATACGCAGTATTTT.

CDR3 coding DNA: TGTGCCAGCAGTTTTCGGACAGGGGGCCAAGAGACCCAGTACTTC. Amino acid sequence: CASSFRTGGQETQYF. This sequence joins TRBV28 and TRBJ2-5, with 10 bases fitting TRBD1. The CDR3 sequence is 15 residues long. Germline assignment: CDR1 MDHEN and CDR2 SYDVKM. Trimming at V came to 3 bases and at J to 1 base, leaving 2 bases not matched to a gene.